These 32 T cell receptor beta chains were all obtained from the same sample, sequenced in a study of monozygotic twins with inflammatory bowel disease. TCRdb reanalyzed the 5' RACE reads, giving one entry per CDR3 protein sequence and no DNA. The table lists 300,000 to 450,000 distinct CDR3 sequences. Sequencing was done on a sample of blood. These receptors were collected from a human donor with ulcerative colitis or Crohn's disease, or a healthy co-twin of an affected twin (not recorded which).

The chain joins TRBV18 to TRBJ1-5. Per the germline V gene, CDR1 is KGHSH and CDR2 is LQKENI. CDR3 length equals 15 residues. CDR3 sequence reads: CASSPPGQVNQPQHF.

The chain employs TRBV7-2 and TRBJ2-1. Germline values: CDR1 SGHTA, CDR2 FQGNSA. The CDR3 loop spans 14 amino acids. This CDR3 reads CASSLVSEYNEQFF.

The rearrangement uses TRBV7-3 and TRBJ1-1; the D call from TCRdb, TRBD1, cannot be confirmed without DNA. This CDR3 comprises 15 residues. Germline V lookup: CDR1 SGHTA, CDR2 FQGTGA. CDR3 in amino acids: CAPGISDSENTEAFF.

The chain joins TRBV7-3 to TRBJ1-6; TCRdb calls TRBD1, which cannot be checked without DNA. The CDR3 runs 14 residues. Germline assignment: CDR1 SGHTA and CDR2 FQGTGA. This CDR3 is CDSSPGYGGSPLHF.

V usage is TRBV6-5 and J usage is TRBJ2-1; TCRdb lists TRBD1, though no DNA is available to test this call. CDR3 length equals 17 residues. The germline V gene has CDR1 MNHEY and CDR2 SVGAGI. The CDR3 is CASSYSSGPPGYNEQFF.

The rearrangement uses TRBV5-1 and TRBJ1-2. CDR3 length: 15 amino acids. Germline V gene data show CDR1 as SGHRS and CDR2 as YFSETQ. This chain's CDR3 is CASSVVAKTNYGYTF.

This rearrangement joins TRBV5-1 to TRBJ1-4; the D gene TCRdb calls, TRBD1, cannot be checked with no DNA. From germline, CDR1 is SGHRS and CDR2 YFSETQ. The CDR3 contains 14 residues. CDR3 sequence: CASSFGTGSEKLFF.

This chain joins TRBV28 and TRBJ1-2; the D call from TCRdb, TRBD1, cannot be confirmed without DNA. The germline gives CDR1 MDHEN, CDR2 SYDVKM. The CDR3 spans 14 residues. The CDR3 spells CASIDQGILYGYTF.

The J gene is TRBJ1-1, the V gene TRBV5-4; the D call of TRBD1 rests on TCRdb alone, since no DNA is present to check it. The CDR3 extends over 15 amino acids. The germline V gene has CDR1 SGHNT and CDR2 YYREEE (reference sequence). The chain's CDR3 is CASNHDSQGNTEAFF. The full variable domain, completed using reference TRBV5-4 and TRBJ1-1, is ETGVTQSPTHLIKTRGQQVTLRCSSQSGHNTVSWYQQALGQGPQFIFQYYREEENGRGNFPPRFSGLQFPNYSSELNVNALELDDSALYLCASNHDSQGNTEAFFGQGTRLTVV.

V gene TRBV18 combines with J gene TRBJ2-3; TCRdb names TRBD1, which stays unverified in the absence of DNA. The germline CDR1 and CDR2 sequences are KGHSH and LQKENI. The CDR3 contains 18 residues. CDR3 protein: CASSRKRHGTEHSDTQYF.

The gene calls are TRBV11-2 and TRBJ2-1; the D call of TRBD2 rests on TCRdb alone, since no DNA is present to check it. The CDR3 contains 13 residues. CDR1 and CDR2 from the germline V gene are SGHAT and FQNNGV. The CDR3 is CASSLGSGDEQFF.

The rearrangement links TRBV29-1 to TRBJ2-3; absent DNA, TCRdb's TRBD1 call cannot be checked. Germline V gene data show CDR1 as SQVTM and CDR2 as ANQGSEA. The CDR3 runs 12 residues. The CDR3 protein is CSVPGLADTQYF.

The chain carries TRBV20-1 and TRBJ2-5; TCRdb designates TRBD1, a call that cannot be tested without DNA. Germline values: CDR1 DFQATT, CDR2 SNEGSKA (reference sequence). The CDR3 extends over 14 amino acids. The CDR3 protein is CSASRDRAAETQYF.

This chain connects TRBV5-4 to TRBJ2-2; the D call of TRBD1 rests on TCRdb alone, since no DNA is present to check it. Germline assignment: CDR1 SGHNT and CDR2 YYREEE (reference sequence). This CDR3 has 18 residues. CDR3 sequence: CASSYRRTGSGDTGELFF.

The CDR3 loop is CASSLGGADTQYF. The chain has TRBV7-2 and TRBJ2-3. The CDR3 consists of 13 residues. Germline CDR1 reads SGHTA; CDR2 reads FQGNSA.

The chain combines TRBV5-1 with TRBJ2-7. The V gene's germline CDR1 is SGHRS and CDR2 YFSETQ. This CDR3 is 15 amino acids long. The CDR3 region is CASSLVDRISYEQYF. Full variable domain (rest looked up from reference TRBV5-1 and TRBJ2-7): KAGVTQTPRYLIKTRGQQVTLSCSPISGHRSVSWYQQTPGQGLQFLFEYFSETQRNKGNFPGRFSGRQFSNSRSEMNVSTLELGDSALYLCASSLVDRISYEQYFGPGTRLTVT.

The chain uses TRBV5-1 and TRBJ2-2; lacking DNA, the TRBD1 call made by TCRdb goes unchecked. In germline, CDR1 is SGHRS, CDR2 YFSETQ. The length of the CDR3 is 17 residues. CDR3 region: CASSSRKGQVSTGELFF.

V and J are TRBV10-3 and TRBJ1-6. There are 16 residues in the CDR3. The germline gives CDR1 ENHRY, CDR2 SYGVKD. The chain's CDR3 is CAISGLGGAGNSPLHF.

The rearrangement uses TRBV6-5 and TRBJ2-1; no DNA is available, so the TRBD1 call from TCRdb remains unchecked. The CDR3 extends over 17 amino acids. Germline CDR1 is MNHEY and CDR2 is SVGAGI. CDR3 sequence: CASSYSRQPHRSNEQFF.

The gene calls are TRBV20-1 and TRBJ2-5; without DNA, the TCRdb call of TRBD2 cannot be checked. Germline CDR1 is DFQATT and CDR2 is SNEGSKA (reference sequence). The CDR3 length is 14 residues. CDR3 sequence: CSARVPGLMETQYF.

The CDR3 loop reads CASSPGARGSSPLHF. The V call is TRBV18, the J call TRBJ1-6; as DNA is missing, the TRBD1 call by TCRdb cannot be tested. CDR1 KGHSH and CDR2 LQKENI come from the germline V gene. The CDR3 has 15 amino acids.

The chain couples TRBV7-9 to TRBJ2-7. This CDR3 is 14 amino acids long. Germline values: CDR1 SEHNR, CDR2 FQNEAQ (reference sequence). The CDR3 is CASSFTRGSYEQYF. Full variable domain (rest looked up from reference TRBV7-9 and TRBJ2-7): DTGVSQNPRHKITKRGQNVTFRCDPISEHNRLYWYRQTLGQGPEFLTYFQNEAQLEKSRLLSDRFSAERPKGSFSTLEIQRTEQGDSAMYLCASSFTRGSYEQYFGPGTRLTVT.

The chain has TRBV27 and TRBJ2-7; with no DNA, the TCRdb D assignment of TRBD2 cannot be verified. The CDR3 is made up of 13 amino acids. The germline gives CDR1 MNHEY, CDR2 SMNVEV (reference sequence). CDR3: CASSPGTFYEQYF.

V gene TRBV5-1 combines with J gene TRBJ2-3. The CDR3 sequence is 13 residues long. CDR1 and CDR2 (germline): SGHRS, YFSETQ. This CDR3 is CASSLWTDYTQYF.

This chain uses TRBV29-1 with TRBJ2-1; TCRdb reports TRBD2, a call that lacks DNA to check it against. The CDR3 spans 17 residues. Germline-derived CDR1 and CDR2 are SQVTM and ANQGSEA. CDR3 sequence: CSIRTSGGLITYNEQFF.

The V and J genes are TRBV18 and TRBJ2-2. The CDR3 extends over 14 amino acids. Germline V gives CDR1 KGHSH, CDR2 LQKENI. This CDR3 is CASSPQKNTGELFF.

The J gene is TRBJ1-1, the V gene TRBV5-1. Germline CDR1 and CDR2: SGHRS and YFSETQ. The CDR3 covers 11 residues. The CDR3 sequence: CASVKDTEAFF.

CDR3: CASSVAGYGYDGYTF. The rearrangement links TRBV9 to TRBJ1-2. The germline V gene encodes CDR1 SGDLS and CDR2 YYNGEE. CDR3 length: 15 amino acids.

The CDR3 sequence is CASSYRHSSGSEDEQFF. The chain recombines TRBV6-2 or TRBV6-3 with TRBJ2-1. The CDR3 length is 17 residues. CDR1 and CDR2 from the germline V gene are MNHEY and SVGEGT.

This CDR3 reads CASRRLFTNTGELFF. This chain connects TRBV5-1 to TRBJ2-2. Per the germline V gene, CDR1 is SGHRS and CDR2 is YFSETQ. The length of the CDR3 is 15 residues.

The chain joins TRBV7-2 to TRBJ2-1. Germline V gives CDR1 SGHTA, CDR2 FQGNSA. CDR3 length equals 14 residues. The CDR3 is CASSLARDNNEQFF.

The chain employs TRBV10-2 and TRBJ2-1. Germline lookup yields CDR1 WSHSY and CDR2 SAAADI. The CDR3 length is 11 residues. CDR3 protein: CASRETIEQFF.